These 14 T cell receptor beta chains originate from one sample sequenced in a study of T cells after yellow fever vaccination. TCRdb analysed the 5' RACE reads with MiXCR anew, one entry per CDR3 protein. This table holds approximately 350,000 distinct CDR3 sequences, roughly 11% found once. Sequencing used PBMCs, obtained on the day of the first yellow fever vaccination. These receptor sequences come from a man aged 18 to 35 who received the YFV17D yellow fever vaccine.

The V and J genes are TRBV6-2 or TRBV6-3 and TRBJ1-1, with D possibly TRBD1 on 5 matching bases. Trimming shortened V by 2 bases and J by 0 bases, and 13 bases separated the two germline ends. In germline, CDR1 is MNHEY, CDR2 SVGEGT. The CDR3 extends over 16 amino acids. DNA for the CDR3: TGTGCCAGCAGTTACACGGGCGGGGGAATGAACACTGAAGCTTTCTTT. It translates to CASSYTGGGMNTEAFF.

A remark on this clonotype: This sequence may be a read error, since a much larger clone differs from it by one base. The DNA is omitted, as the CDR3 cannot be located on it reliably, and the CDR3 follows TCRdb's listing. The V gene is TRBV5-1, the J gene TRBJ2-2; the D call of TRBD1 is as the table states it, not checked on the DNA. In germline, CDR1 is SGHRS, CDR2 YFSETQ. Counting both end residues, the CDR3 totals 16 amino acids. The CDR3 here is CASSFAAGAVTGEQFF.

This rearrangement joins TRBV7-8 to TRBJ2-1, with D perhaps TRBD1 (5 bases). Germline CDR1 reads SGHVS; CDR2 reads FQNEAQ. This CDR3 comprises 15 residues. Deletions cut 3 bases from V and 9 bases from J, with 18 bases between. The CDR3 is CASSFSIKGASEQFF. DNA of the CDR3: TGTGCCAGCAGCTTTTCTATCAAAGGGGCCTCTGAGCAGTTCTTC.

The rearrangement joins TRBV12-3 or TRBV12-4 to TRBJ2-2; TRBD2 matches at 10 bases. The CDR3 is 16 amino acids. V shed 7 bases, J shed 2 bases, and the junction held 7 bases outside the gene matches. The CDR3 protein is CASTKRTSGNTGELFF. The CDR3 coding sequence is TGTGCCAGCACCAAGAGGACTAGCGGAAACACCGGGGAGCTGTTTTTT.

A remark on this clonotype: A read error may explain this, as a much larger clone is one base away. The rearrangement links TRBV3-1 to TRBJ2-3; no clear D gene. The CDR3 contains 15 residues. Per the germline V gene, CDR1 is LGHDT and CDR2 is YNNKEL (reference sequence). The CDR3 region is CATSQENLKVDTQYF. The CDR3 DNA follows: TGTGCCACCAGCCAAGAAAACCTAAAGGTAGATACGCAGTATTTT.

The rearrangement links TRBV20-1 to TRBJ1-2; a weak D match, TRBD1 (6 bases). The CDR3 sequence is 14 residues long. The ends were cut back, 5 bases at V and 0 bases at J, with 13 bases in the middle. The germline V gene has CDR1 DFQATT and CDR2 SNEGSKA (reference sequence). The DNA of the CDR3 is TGCAGTGCTTCCGACAGGACAACTAACTATGGCTACACCTTC. Its protein is CSASDRTTNYGYTF.

This clonotype was seen only a few times. This chain's CDR3 is CSATREGLAQIQETQYF. The CDR3 nucleotides read TGCAGTGCTACAAGGGAGGGACTAGCGCAGATCCAAGAGACCCAGTACTTC. The V gene is TRBV20-1, the J gene TRBJ2-5, with 10 bases identical to TRBD2. Trimming cost V 4 bases and J 1 base; bases outside gene matches: 12. Germline CDR1 DFQATT, CDR2 SNEGSKA (reference sequence). This CDR3 comprises 17 residues.

There are a few counts of this clonotype. The V and J genes are TRBV20-1 and TRBJ2-5, with 7 bases matching TRBD2. With V trimmed by 3 bases and J by 2 bases, 15 bases remained unmatched. The CDR3 length is 17 residues. Germline V lookup: CDR1 DFQATT, CDR2 SNEGSKA (reference sequence). CDR3 sequence reads: CSASRKRGRSFQETQYF. CDR3 nucleotides: TGCAGTGCTAGTCGAAAGCGGGGCCGGAGTTTTCAAGAGACCCAGTACTTC.

This sequence joins TRBV7-3 and TRBJ2-2, with D hard to call. Trimming stripped 3 bases from V and 0 bases from J, with 5 bases between. The germline gives CDR1 SGHTA, CDR2 FQGTGA. The CDR3 consists of 14 residues. CDR3 DNA sequence: TGTGCCAGCAGCTTTGGACCGAACACCGGGGAGCTGTTTTTT. It codes for CASSFGPNTGELFF.

V is TRBV10-3 and J is TRBJ1-1, with TRBD1 as a possible D gene (6 bases). Germline CDR1 ENHRY, CDR2 SYGVKD. Between the trimmed V and J ends, which lost 0 bases and 3 bases, there was a span of 14 bases. This CDR3 is 16 amino acids long. The CDR3: CAISESGRGADTEAFF. In nucleotides, the CDR3 is TGTGCCATCAGTGAGTCAGGCAGGGGAGCGGACACTGAAGCTTTCTTT.

The chain joins TRBV28 to TRBJ2-5, with D possibly matching TRBD1 (5 bases). Germline V lookup: CDR1 MDHEN, CDR2 SYDVKM. CDR3 length: 13 residues. Trimming left V 8 bases short and J 1 base short, with 11 bases between. The CDR3 is CASARGAQETQYF. DNA for the CDR3: TGTGCCAGCGCTAGGGGTGCCCAAGAGACCCAGTACTTC.

The V gene is TRBV19, the J gene TRBJ1-1; D ambiguous. V was cut by 6 bases and J by 11 bases, with 13 bases left in between. Germline assignment: CDR1 LNHDA and CDR2 SQIVND (reference sequence). The CDR3 has 11 amino acids. The DNA for the CDR3 is TGTGCCAGTAGCCAAGCGCAGGAGGCTTTCTTT. This codes for CASSQAQEAFF.

V usage is TRBV20-1 and J usage is TRBJ2-1; tentatively, D is TRBD1 (6 bases). Looked up from germline, CDR1 is DFQATT and CDR2 is SNEGSKA (reference sequence). This CDR3 region has 18 residues. The V end was cut by 6 bases, the J end by 3 bases, with 27 bases between. CDR3 in DNA: TGCAGTGCGAGGGGGAATTCATTGGACAGACGATTCTACAATGAGCAGTTCTTC. This encodes CSARGNSLDRRFYNEQFF.

The sample holds many counts of this clonotype. The rearrangement links TRBV7-2 to TRBJ1-2; 7 nucleotides align to TRBD1. Germline V CDR1 and CDR2: SGHTA, FQGNSA. This CDR3 contains 14 residues. After removal of 1 base from V and 2 bases from J, the junction contained 1 base not matched to a gene. CDR3 amino acids: CASSLDRGNYGYTF. The CDR3 DNA reads as TGTGCCAGCAGCTTAGACAGGGGAAACTATGGCTACACCTTC.